The clone carrying this TCR beta chain was detected only once. These data come from a study of OX40 agonist ivuxolimab in advanced cancers. Study at large: Partial responses were seen in three patients, one with hepatocellular carcinoma and two with cutaneous melanoma.

Patients with a history of autoimmune disease or on systemic immunosuppression were excluded. The method was immunoSEQ multiplex PCR; TCRdb's version includes in-frame clones alone and lacks a portion of them. Here the sample spans roughly 70,000 clones, about four fifths being singletons. This TCR derives from an adult with an advanced solid tumor such as melanoma, head and neck, liver or kidney cancer. The sequencing used CD4+ or CD8+ T cells sorted from blood, collected in a trial of the OX40 agonist ivuxolimab.

The CDR3 DNA reads TGTGCCAGCAGTGCCAGCGGCTCTGGGGCCAACGTCCTGACTTTC. Protein: CASSASGSGANVLTF. The chain recombines TRBV2 with TRBJ2-6; D may be TRBD2 (5 bases). V lost 4 bases to trimming and J lost 0 bases, with 7 bases between them. The CDR3 runs 15 residues. Germline values: CDR1 SNHLY, CDR2 FYNNEI.